This T cell receptor beta chain was observed in a study of blood T cells in healthy people across ages. General study points: Diversity estimated from one million T cells was considered an underestimate. Donor CMV infection status was unknown, possibly confounding age-related changes in expanded clonotypes.

Germline V gene data show CDR1 as SGDLS and CDR2 as YYNGEE. V was trimmed by 3 bases and J by 10 bases, leaving 19 bases between them. The CDR3 is made up of 14 amino acids. Notes on this clonotype: As yet, its antigen is unknown.

Every sample gave at least 5 micrograms of total RNA when it was extracted. PCR was performed a second time for about 6 to 11 cycles using a sample-barcoded 5' primer and a J-beta primer mix. Each CDR3 protein is one row after TCRdb ran MiXCR on the 5' RACE reads. The table lists approximately 1.5 million distinct CDR3 sequences, approximately 43% of them singletons. The J gene is TRBJ1-1, the V gene TRBV9, with a weak D call TRBD1 (5 bases). The clonotype was recovered from a young woman in good health. Sequenced: blood. The CDR3 region is CASSGLIQAGRAFF. In nucleotides, the CDR3 is TGTGCCAGCAGCGGATTAATACAGGCCGGTAGAGCTTTCTTT.